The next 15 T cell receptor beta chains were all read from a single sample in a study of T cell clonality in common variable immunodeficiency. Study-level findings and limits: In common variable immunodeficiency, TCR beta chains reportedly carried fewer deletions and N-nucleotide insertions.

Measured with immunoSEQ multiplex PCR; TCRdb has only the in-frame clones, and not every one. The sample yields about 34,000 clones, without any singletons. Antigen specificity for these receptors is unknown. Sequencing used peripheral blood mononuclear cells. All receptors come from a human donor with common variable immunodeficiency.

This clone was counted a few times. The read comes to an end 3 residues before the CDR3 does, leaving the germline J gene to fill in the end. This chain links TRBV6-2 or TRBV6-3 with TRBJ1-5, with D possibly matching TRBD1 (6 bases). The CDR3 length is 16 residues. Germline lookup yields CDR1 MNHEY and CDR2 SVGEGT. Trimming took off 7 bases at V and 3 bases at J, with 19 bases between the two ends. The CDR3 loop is CASTPTGFSLNQPQHF. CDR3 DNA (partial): TGTGCCAGCACCCCGACAGGATTCTCCCTCAATCAGCCC.

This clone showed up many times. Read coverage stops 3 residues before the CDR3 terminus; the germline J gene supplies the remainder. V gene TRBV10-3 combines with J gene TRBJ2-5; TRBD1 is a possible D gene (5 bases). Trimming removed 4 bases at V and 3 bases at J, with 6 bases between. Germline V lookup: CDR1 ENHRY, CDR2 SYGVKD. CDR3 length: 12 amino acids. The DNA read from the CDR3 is TGTGCCATCAGTGGCAGGGAAGAGACC. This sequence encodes CAISGREET. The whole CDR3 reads CAISGREETQYF.

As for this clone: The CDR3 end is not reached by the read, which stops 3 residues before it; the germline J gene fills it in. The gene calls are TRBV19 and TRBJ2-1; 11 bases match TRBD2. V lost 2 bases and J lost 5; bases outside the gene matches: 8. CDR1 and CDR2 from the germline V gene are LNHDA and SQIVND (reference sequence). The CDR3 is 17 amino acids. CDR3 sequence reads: CASSILLAGVRDNEQFF. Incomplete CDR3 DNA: TGTGCCAGTAGTATATTACTAGCGGGAGTTAGGGACAATGAG.

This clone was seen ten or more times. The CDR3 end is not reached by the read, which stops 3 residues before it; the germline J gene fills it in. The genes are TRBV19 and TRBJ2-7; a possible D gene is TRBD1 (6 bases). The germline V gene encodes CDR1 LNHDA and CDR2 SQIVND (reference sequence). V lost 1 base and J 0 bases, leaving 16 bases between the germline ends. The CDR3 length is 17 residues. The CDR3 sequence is CASSIVAHRDNSYEQYF. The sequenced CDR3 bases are TGTGCCAGTAGTATAGTGGCACACCGGGACAACTCCTACGAG.

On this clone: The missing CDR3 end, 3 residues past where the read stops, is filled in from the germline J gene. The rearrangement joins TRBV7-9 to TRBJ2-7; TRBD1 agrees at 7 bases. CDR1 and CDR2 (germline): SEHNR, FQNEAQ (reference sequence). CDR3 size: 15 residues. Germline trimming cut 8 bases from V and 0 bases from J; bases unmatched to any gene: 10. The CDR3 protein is CASELRGLPSYEQYF. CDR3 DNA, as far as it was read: TGTGCCAGCGAGCTAAGGGGGCTTCCCTCCTACGAG.

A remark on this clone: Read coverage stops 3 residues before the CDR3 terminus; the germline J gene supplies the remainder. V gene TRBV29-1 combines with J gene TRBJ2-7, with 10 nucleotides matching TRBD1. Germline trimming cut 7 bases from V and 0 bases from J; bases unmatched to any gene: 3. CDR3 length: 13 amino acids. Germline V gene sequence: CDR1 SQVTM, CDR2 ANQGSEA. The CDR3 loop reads CSAGTGVSYEQYF. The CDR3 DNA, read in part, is TGCAGCGCGGGGACAGGGGTCTCCTACGAG.

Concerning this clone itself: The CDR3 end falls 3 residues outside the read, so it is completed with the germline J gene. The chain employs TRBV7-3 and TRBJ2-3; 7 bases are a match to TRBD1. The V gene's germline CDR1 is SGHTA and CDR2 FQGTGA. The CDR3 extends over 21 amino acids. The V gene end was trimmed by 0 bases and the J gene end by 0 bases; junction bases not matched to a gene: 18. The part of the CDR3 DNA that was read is TGTGCCAGCAGCTTAACGTCCAGGGACAGACGATCAGGCCGGAGCACAGATACG. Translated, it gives CASSLTSRDRRSGRSTDT. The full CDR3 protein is CASSLTSRDRRSGRSTDTQYF.

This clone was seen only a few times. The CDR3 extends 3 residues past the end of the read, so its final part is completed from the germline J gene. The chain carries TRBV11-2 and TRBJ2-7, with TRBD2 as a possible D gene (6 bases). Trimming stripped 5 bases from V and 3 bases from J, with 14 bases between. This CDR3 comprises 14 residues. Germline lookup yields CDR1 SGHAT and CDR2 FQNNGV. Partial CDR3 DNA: TGTGCCAGCAGCCCCGAGGAGGGTGACTACGAG. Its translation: CASSPEEGDYE. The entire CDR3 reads CASSPEEGDYEQYF.

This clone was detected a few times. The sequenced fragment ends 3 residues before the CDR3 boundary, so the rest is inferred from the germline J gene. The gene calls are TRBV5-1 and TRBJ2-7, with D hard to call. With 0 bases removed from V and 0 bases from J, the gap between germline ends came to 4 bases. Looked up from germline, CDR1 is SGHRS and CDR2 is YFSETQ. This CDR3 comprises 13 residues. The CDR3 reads CASSLGSSYEQYF. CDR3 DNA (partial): TGCGCCAGCAGCTTGGGCAGCTCCTACGAG.

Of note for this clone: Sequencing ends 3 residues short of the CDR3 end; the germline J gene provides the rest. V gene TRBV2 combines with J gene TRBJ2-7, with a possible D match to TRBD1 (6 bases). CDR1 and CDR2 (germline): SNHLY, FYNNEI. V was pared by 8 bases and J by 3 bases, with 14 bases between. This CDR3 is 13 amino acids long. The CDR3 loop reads CASGQGLYYEQYF. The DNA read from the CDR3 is TGTGCCAGCGGGCAGGGGCTATACTACGAG.

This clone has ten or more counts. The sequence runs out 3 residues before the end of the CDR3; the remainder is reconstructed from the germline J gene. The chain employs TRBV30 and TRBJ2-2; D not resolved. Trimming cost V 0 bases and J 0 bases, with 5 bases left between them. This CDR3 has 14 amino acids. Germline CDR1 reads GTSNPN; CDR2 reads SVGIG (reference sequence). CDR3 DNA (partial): TGTGCCTGGAGTGTCACAGCGAACACCGGGGAG. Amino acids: CAWSVTANTGE. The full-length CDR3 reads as CAWSVTANTGELFF.

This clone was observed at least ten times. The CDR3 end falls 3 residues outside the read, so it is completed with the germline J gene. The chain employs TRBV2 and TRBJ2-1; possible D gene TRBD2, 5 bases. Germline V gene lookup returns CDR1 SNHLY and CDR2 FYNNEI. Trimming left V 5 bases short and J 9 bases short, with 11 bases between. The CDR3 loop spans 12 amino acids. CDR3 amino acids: CASSSTSLEQFF. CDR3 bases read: TGTGCCAGCAGTTCTACTAGTCTTGAG. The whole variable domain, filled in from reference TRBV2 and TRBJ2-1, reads EPEVTQTPSHQVTQMGQEVILRCVPISNHLYFYWYRQILGQKVEFLVSFYNNEISEKSEIFDDQFSVERPDGSNFTLKIRSTKLEDSAMYFCASSSTSLEQFFGPGTRLTVL.

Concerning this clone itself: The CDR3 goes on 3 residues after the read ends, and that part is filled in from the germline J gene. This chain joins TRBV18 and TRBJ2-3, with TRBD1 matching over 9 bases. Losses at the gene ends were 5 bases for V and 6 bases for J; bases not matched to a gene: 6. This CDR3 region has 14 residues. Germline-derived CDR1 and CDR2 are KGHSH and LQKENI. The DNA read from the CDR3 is TGTGCCAGCTCAGGGACAGGGCGAAAGGATACG. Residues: CASSGTGRKDT. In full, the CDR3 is CASSGTGRKDTQYF.

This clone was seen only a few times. The CDR3 here is CASSPGLAGIEQYF. CDR3 DNA, as far as it was read: TGTGCCAGTAGCCCTGGACTAGCGGGAATCGAG. This chain connects TRBV19 to TRBJ2-7; 12 bases are a match to TRBD2. The read comes to an end 3 residues before the CDR3 does, leaving the germline J gene to fill in the end. The CDR3 totals 14 residues. After removal of 6 bases from V and 6 bases from J, the junction contained 6 bases not matched to a gene. In germline, CDR1 is LNHDA, CDR2 SQIVND (reference sequence).

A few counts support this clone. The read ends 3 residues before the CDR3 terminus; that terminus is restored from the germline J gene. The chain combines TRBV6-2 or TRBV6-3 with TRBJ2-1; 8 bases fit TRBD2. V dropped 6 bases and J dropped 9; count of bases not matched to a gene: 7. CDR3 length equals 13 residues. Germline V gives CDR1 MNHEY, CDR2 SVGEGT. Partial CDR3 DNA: TGTGCCAGCAGCCAAGCGGGAGCCGGTGAG. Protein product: CASSQAGAGE. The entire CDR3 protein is CASSQAGAGEQFF.